Detailed here is one T cell receptor beta chain. What it binds is not known. Here immunoSEQ multiplex PCR was the method, and the copy in TCRdb shows in-frame clones only, minus some. This repertoire shows about 180,000 clones, about 93% found once; its top ten account for more than 0.85%. This sample is drawn from a study of T cell responses to AZD1222 COVID-19 vaccine. The CDR3 covers 13 residues. Germline assignment: CDR1 MNHEY and CDR2 SVGAGI. The V and J ends lost 6 bases and 1 base respectively, with 9 bases between them. Study results and caveats: Spike-specific TCRs gained breadth and depth after people received two AZD1222 doses.

V usage is TRBV6-5 and J usage is TRBJ2-5; D unresolved. The sample in question was peripheral blood, obtained 28 days after the second dose of the MenACWY control vaccine. The clonotype comes from an adult who received the MenACWY meningococcal vaccine as a control. The chain's CDR3 is CASRYSVQETQYF. The CDR3 region has the DNA TGTGCCAGCAGATACAGTGTCCAAGAGACCCAGTACTTC.